This is a list of T cell receptor beta chains from one sample in a study of PD-1 blockade in mismatch repair-deficient tumors. Profiled with immunoSEQ multiplex PCR; TCRdb holds only in-frame clones, not every one. The sample lists tens of thousands of clones; roughly 77% were seen once. Material: peripheral blood, obtained 4 weeks after starting pembrolizumab. These TCRs come from an adult with mismatch repair-deficient cancer. The CDR3 runs from the conserved cysteine through the conserved F or W. A D gene is named only where the DNA matches it firmly. The listing skips clone size in some rows; elsewhere it reads once, few, many or a size class.

.	.	TRBV5-4	TRBJ2-2	CASSYLRVSGTGELFF	TGTGCCAGCAGCTATCTAAGGGTATCGGGCACCGGGGAGCTGTTTTTT
.	.	TRBV11-2	TRBJ2-2	CASSPGWLVDAGELFF	TGTGCCAGCAGCCCAGGATGGCTAGTCGACGCCGGGGAGCTGTTTTTT
.	TRBD2	TRBV7-8	TRBJ2-1	CASSLVPAGGYEQFF	TGTGCCAGCAGCTTAGTGCCAGCGGGAGGGTATGAGCAGTTCTTC
.	.	TRBV27	TRBJ1-1	CASFGPSLSGGYTEAFF	TGTGCCAGCTTTGGCCCCTCTTTAAGTGGGGGCTACACTGAAGCTTTCTTT
.	TRBD2	TRBV10-2	TRBJ2-1	CASSDSSGRAGYNEQFF	TGCGCCAGCAGTGATTCTAGCGGGAGGGCCGGGTACAATGAGCAGTTCTTC
.	TRBD2	TRBV7-9	TRBJ2-1	CASSQSSGLMNEQFF	TGTGCCAGCAGCCAATCTAGCGGTCTTATGAATGAGCAGTTCTTC
.	TRBD2	TRBV29-1	TRBJ2-7	CSVDSSGTLGSHEQYF	TGCAGCGTTGATTCTAGCGGGACATTGGGTTCCCACGAGCAGTACTTC
.	.	TRBV19	TRBJ1-2	CASSIRGGAVGYTF	TGTGCCAGTAGTATTCGGGGGGGCGCGGTAGGCTACACCTTC
.	.	TRBV5-6	TRBJ2-7	CASSLEEGRGIYEQYF	TGTGCCAGCAGCTTGGAGGAGGGCAGGGGGATATACGAGCAGTACTTC
.	.	TRBV30	TRBJ1-1	CAWTRNTEAFF	TGTGCCTGGACCAGGAACACTGAAGCTTTCTTT
.	.	TRBV10-3	TRBJ2-3	CAIGPQAASTDTQYF	TGTGCCATCGGCCCACAGGCGGCTAGCACAGATACGCAGTATTTT
.	TRBD1	TRBV28	TRBJ1-2	CASSLPYSDRAGVYGYTF	TGTGCCAGCAGTTTGCCCTACTCCGACAGGGCCGGAGTTTATGGCTACACCTTC
.	TRBD2	TRBV2	TRBJ2-7	CASSTIAGTSLEQYF	TGTGCCAGCAGTACTATAGCGGGAACCTCTTTGGAGCAGTACTTC
once	TRBD1	TRBV2	TRBJ2-2	CASSEEGIGQGNTGELFF	TGTGCCAGCAGTGAAGAGGGCATTGGACAGGGAAATACCGGGGAGCTGTTTTTT
.	.	TRBV7-8	TRBJ2-7	CASSLDSSGEQYF	TGTGCCAGCAGCTTAGACAGCTCCGGCGAGCAGTACTTC
.	TRBD2	TRBV15	TRBJ2-3	CATSRDQRIVTSGSPNYLDTQYF	TGTGCCACCAGCAGAGACCAGCGCATAGTGACTAGCGGGAGCCCAAACTACCTCGATACGCAGTATTTT
.	.	TRBV7-6	TRBJ2-1	CASSLVPGTYNEQFF	TGTGCCAGCAGCTTAGTCCCGGGAACCTACAATGAGCAGTTCTTC
.	.	TRBV5-4	TRBJ2-3	CASRLGRTDTQYF	TGTGCCAGCAGACTTGGCCGCACAGATACGCAGTATTTT
.	.	TRBV10-2	TRBJ2-1	CASSENRGGNEQFF	TGCGCCAGCAGTGAGAACAGGGGGGGGAATGAGCAGTTCTTC
.	.	TRBV15	TRBJ2-7	CATSRDGLGGYEQYF	TGTGCCACCAGCAGAGATGGGCTAGGGGGCTACGAGCAGTACTTC
.	TRBD1	TRBV6-6	TRBJ2-7	CASSSGQGYYEQYF	TGTGCCAGCAGTTCGGGACAGGGTTATTACGAGCAGTACTTC
.	TRBD1	TRBV18	TRBJ1-2	CASSPPDRAYGYTF	TGTGCCAGCTCACCGCCCGACAGGGCTTATGGCTACACCTTC
.	.	TRBV19	TRBJ2-1	CASSTGAGNEQFF	TGTGCCAGTAGTACGGGAGCTGGGAATGAGCAGTTCTTC
.	.	TRBV9	TRBJ1-1	CASSVVTVGEAFF	TGTGCCAGCAGCGTAGTGACAGTAGGTGAAGCTTTCTTT
.	.	TRBV6-1	TRBJ1-1	CASSDAGSDSEAFF	TGTGCCAGCAGTGACGCCGGGTCGGACAGCGAAGCTTTCTTT
medium-sized	.	TRBV28	TRBJ2-7	CASTGTYEQYF	TGTGCCAGCACAGGGACCTACGAGCAGTACTTC
.	.	TRBV2	TRBJ1-1	CASSARDGSTEAFF	TGTGCCAGCAGTGCCCGGGACGGATCCACTGAAGCTTTCTTT
.	TRBD1	TRBV10-3	TRBJ1-3	CAIGQGAEGNTIYF	TGTGCCATCGGACAGGGGGCGGAAGGAAACACCATATATTTT
.	.	TRBV7-2	TRBJ2-7	CASSLVSEQYF	TGTGCCAGCAGCTTAGTATCCGAGCAGTACTTC